This T cell receptor beta chain was documented in a study of early T cells in non-severe SARS-CoV-2 infection. Across the study: Sequencing of bulk RNA from unsorted whole blood was done, without chain pairing. Study-level points and caveats: VDJdb matching skewed toward anti-spike CD8 responses, missing private and CD4 specificities.

Germline-derived CDR1 and CDR2 are SGHTA and FQGNSA. V shed 4 bases, J shed 5 bases, and the junction held 5 bases outside the gene matches. The CDR3 contains 15 residues. The protocol attached unique molecular identifiers to individual cDNA molecules. TCRdb used MiXCR to reprocess the 5' RACE reads, holding one entry per CDR3 protein. In the table there are some 70,000 distinct CDR3 sequences, roughly 9.1% of which are singletons. Turning to this clonotype: Its antigen is still unknown.

The TCR sequence derives from an adult who was a healthcare worker with PCR-confirmed SARS-CoV-2 infection or an uninfected control (not recorded which). Sequenced sample: whole blood. This chain connects TRBV7-2 to TRBJ2-2, with 9 bases matching TRBD2. The CDR3 DNA reads as TGTGCCAGCAGCTGGACTAGCGTTTCTACCGGGGAGCTGTTTTTT. This gives the protein CASSWTSVSTGELFF.